These 15 T cell receptor beta chains were all obtained from the same sample, sequenced in a study of blood T cell repertoires in COVID-19. Clones were read by immunoSEQ multiplex PCR, and TCRdb kept only the in-frame ones, dropping some. The sample consists of approximately 98,000 clones, around 85% of them appearing once. The sequenced material came from peripheral blood. The origin of the receptors is an elderly woman with acute or convalescent COVID-19.

The chain has TRBV11-2 and TRBJ1-5, with TRBD1 as a possible D gene (5 bases). With 2 bases removed from V and 0 bases from J, the gap between germline ends came to 8 bases. This CDR3 is built from 15 residues. The germline V gene has CDR1 SGHAT and CDR2 FQNNGV. As DNA, the CDR3 is TGTGCCAGCAGCTTACAAGGGGATAGCAATCAGCCCCAGCATTTT. Translating it yields CASSLQGDSNQPQHF.

This clone was detected once. The chain carries TRBV19 and TRBJ1-6, with D perhaps matching TRBD1 (5 bases). Germline V lookup: CDR1 LNHDA, CDR2 SQIVND (reference sequence). This CDR3 comprises 14 residues. Trimming took off 2 bases at V and 7 bases at J, with 9 bases between the two ends. CDR3 sequence: CASSIQGGNSPLHF. The CDR3 DNA is TGTGCCAGTAGTATACAGGGAGGGAATTCACCCCTCCACTTT.

The rearrangement uses TRBV5-1 and TRBJ2-5; 14 bases align to TRBD2. The CDR3 spans 16 residues. In germline, CDR1 is SGHRS, CDR2 YFSETQ. J lost 1 base, V lost 4 bases, and 3 bases had no gene match. In DNA, the CDR3 is TGCGCCAGCAGCCTAGGGACTAGCGGGGGCCAAGAGACCCAGTACTTC. This translates into CASSLGTSGGQETQYF.

The chain uses TRBV10-3 and TRBJ2-2, with 7 nucleotides matching TRBD2. Germline V gene lookup returns CDR1 ENHRY and CDR2 SYGVKD. Trimming removed 5 bases from V and 0 bases from J; junction bases left unmatched: 3. The CDR3 is 15 residues long. The CDR3 sequence is CAISRGVANTGELFF. In DNA form, the CDR3 reads TGTGCCATCAGTCGGGGGGTCGCGAACACCGGGGAGCTGTTTTTT.

This chain uses TRBV28 with TRBJ1-5; the match to TRBD1 covers 7 bases. Germline V lookup: CDR1 MDHEN, CDR2 SYDVKM. The CDR3 runs to 17 residues. Germline trimming cut 3 bases from V and 3 bases from J; bases unmatched to any gene: 11. This chain's CDR3 is CASSFEGASLNNQPQHF. For the CDR3, the DNA is TGTGCCAGCAGTTTTGAGGGGGCCTCATTGAACAATCAGCCCCAGCATTTT.

This clone is a singleton in its sample. The chain recombines TRBV19 with TRBJ1-6, with TRBD1 matching 7 bases. Germline trimming cut 5 bases from V and 0 bases from J; bases unmatched to any gene: 10. The CDR3 is made up of 18 amino acids. Germline CDR1 is LNHDA and CDR2 is SQIVND (reference sequence). This chain's CDR3 is CASSPRTGSGSYNSPLHF. The CDR3 coding sequence is TGTGCCAGTAGTCCAAGGACAGGTTCGGGCTCCTATAATTCACCCCTCCACTTT. Looking up the rest from reference TRBV19 and TRBJ1-6 gives the full variable domain: DGGITQSPKYLFRKEGQNVTLSCEQNLNHDAMYWYRQDPGQGLRLIYYSQIVNDFQKGDIAEGYSVSREKKESFPLTVTSAQKNPTAFYLCASSPRTGSGSYNSPLHFGNGTRLTVT.

This rearrangement joins TRBV6-5 to TRBJ1-5; D is perhaps TRBD1 (5 bases). The CDR3 spans 13 residues. Germline lookup yields CDR1 MNHEY and CDR2 SVGAGI. Trimming took 11 bases from V and 7 from J, leaving 18 bases between them. The CDR3 is CASRGDLRQPQHF. The CDR3, as DNA: TGTGCCTCGCGGGGGGACCTAAGGCAGCCCCAGCATTTT.

V usage is TRBV4-1 and J usage is TRBJ1-4, with D possibly TRBD1 on 6 matching bases. CDR1 is MGHRA, CDR2 YSYEKL, per germline. This CDR3 comprises 17 residues. V gave up 4 bases and J gave up 0 bases, with 15 bases separating them. The CDR3 is CASSLTGHRPTNEKLFF. In DNA form, the CDR3 reads TGCGCCAGCAGCCTGACGGGACATCGCCCAACTAATGAAAAACTGTTTTTT.

The chain employs TRBV12-5 and TRBJ2-5, with 8 bases matching TRBD1. This CDR3 has 15 amino acids. CDR1 LGHNT and CDR2 FRNRAP come from the germline V gene. V was clipped by 3 bases and J by 3 bases; unmatched bases: 6. The CDR3 spells CASGFLDRVKETQYF. CDR3 nucleotides: TGTGCTAGTGGTTTTTTGGACAGGGTTAAAGAGACCCAGTACTTC.

The rearrangement joins TRBV27 to TRBJ2-7, with TRBD1 as a possible D gene (6 bases). Per germline, CDR1 MNHEY and CDR2 SMNVEV (reference sequence). The CDR3 is 15 amino acids. Trimming stripped 5 bases from V and 3 bases from J, with 17 bases between. Here the CDR3 reads CASSSVIGQNYEQYF. CDR3 sequence (DNA): TGTGCCAGCAGTAGCGTAATCGGACAGAACTACGAGCAGTACTTC.

About this clone: Other DNA sequences of this sample code for an identical CDR3. V and J are TRBV29-1 and TRBJ2-5, with 7 bases that match TRBD1. CDR3 length: 12 amino acids. Trimming removed 6 bases from V and 0 bases from J; junction bases left unmatched: 1. Germline V lookup: CDR1 SQVTM, CDR2 ANQGSEA. CDR3 in DNA: TGCAGCGTCGACAGGGACCAAGAGACCCAGTACTTC. Residues: CSVDRDQETQYF.

This clone was counted only a few times. The CDR3, as DNA: TGTGCCTACGGGGGAGCGCTACAGAAGCAGTTCTTC. This codes for CAYGGALQKQFF. The gene calls are TRBV30 and TRBJ2-1; perhaps TRBD2 as D (6 bases). This CDR3 has 12 amino acids. CDR1 is GTSNPN and CDR2 is SVGIG in the germline V gene (reference sequence). The V end was cut by 7 bases, the J end by 11 bases, with 18 bases between. The whole variable domain, filled in from reference TRBV30 and TRBJ2-1, reads SQTIHQWPATLVQPVGSPLSLECTVEGTSNPNLYWYRQAAGRGLQLLFYSVGIGQISSEVPQNLSASRPQDRQFILSSKKLLLSDSGFYLCAYGGALQKQFFGPGTRLTVL.

The CDR3 loop is CASSLDRMDYGYTF. The CDR3 coding sequence is TGTGCCAGCAGTTTAGACAGGATGGACTATGGCTACACCTTC. V usage is TRBV28 and J usage is TRBJ1-2; D possibly corresponds to TRBD1 (6 bases). The V end was cut by 2 bases, the J end by 3 bases, with 10 bases between. The CDR3 sequence is 14 residues long. Looked up from germline, CDR1 is MDHEN and CDR2 is SYDVKM.

The chain employs TRBV30 and TRBJ1-2, with D hard to call. Trimming pared 4 bases from V and 5 bases from J, leaving 8 bases between. The CDR3 is made up of 11 amino acids. CDR1 is GTSNPN, CDR2 SVGIG, per germline (reference sequence). DNA of the CDR3: TGTGCCTGGACGAGCGGGTATGGCTACACCTTC. Protein product: CAWTSGYGYTF.

The V and J genes are TRBV5-8 and TRBJ1-4, with 7 positions matching TRBD1. V lost 5 bases and J lost 2; bases outside the gene matches: 6. Germline V gives CDR1 SGHTS, CDR2 YDEGEE. This CDR3 region has 15 residues. CDR3 sequence reads: CASRLLTGTNEKLFF. The CDR3 coding sequence is TGTGCCAGCAGACTCCTGACAGGGACTAATGAAAAACTGTTTTTT.